The rows below give T cell receptor beta chains drawn from one sample of a study of cytomegalovirus exposure and HLA in healthy donors. Here immunoSEQ multiplex PCR was the method, and the copy in TCRdb shows in-frame clones only, minus some. This repertoire shows roughly 98,000 clones, 55% to 75% found once; its top ten account for about 2.5%. The source material was PBMCs. The source is a man in his forties or fifties in good health and CMV-seronegative. CDR3s include the opening cysteine and the closing phenylalanine or tryptophan. D genes are given only for firm matches. Size is stated for part of the rows, as once, few or many counts, or as a class when the clone is expanded.

CDR3	DNA	V	J	D	size
CASSPGGTLGETQYF	TGTGCCAGCAGCCCCGGCGGGACGCTGGGGGAGACCCAGTACTTC	TRBV6-6	TRBJ2-5	.	.
CASSADRGLNSPLHF	TGTGCCAGCAGTGCGGACAGGGGGCTTAATTCACCCCTCCACTTT	TRBV25-1	TRBJ1-6	TRBD1	.
CASSRGQGNEAFF	TGTGCCAGCTCCCGGGGACAGGGGAATGAAGCTTTCTTT	TRBV18	TRBJ1-1	TRBD1	few
CASSQSPTGELFF	TGCGCCAGCAGCCAGTCTCCCACCGGGGAGCTGTTTTTT	TRBV10-1	TRBJ2-2	.	.
CASSRGSHEQYF	TGTGCCAGCAGTCGGGGGTCCCACGAGCAGTACTTC	TRBV6-5	TRBJ2-7	.	.
CASTPREGATNEKLFF	TGTGCCAGCACCCCCCGAGAAGGGGCAACTAATGAAAAACTGTTTTTT	TRBV9	TRBJ1-4	.	.
CASSAGPQGVSTDTQYF	TGTGCCAGCAGCGCGGGCCCGCAGGGGGTAAGCACAGATACGCAGTATTTT	TRBV5-6	TRBJ2-3	TRBD1	.
CASSEGRFYEQYF	TGTGCCAGCAGTGAGGGCAGGTTCTACGAGCAGTACTTC	TRBV2	TRBJ2-7	.	few
CASSQVEGNTEAFF	TGCGCCAGCAGCCAAGTTGAGGGGAACACTGAAGCTTTCTTT	TRBV4-1	TRBJ1-1	.	.
CASSSYRGLQYF	TGTGCCAGCAGCTCATACAGGGGTTTGCAGTACTTC	TRBV11-3	TRBJ2-7	TRBD1	few
CASSLASDYYGYTF	TGTGCCAGCAGCTTAGCGAGTGATTACTATGGCTACACCTTC	TRBV7-9	TRBJ1-2	.	.
CAITGGQVSYGYTF	TGTGCCATCACGGGAGGGCAGGTATCCTATGGCTACACCTTC	TRBV10-3	TRBJ1-2	.	.
CASRPGTASPLHF	TGTGCCAGCAGACCCGGGACAGCTTCACCCCTCCACTTT	TRBV21-1	TRBJ1-6	.	.
CSARDRAYEQYF	TGCAGCGCCCGGGACAGAGCCTACGAGCAGTACTTC	TRBV29-1	TRBJ2-7	TRBD1	.
CASSTRDRGEQYF	TGTGCCAGCAGCACCCGGGACAGGGGCGAGCAGTACTTC	TRBV7-2	TRBJ2-7	TRBD1	.
CASSGRVGQYF	TGTGCCAGCAGTGGCCGGGTCGGGCAGTACTTC	TRBV2	TRBJ2-5	.	.
CASSLAGLAPEQFF	TGCGCCAGCAGCTTGGCCGGTCTAGCGCCTGAGCAGTTCTTC	TRBV5-1	TRBJ2-1	.	.
CASSSTVAGFDNEQFF	TGTGCCAGCAGCTCGACTGTAGCGGGATTCGACAATGAGCAGTTCTTC	TRBV9	TRBJ2-1	TRBD2	.
CAISGMVRSETQYF	TGTGCCATCAGTGGAATGGTGAGGTCAGAGACCCAGTACTTC	TRBV10-3	TRBJ2-5	.	.
CASSPTGTSSTDTQYF	TGTGCCAGCAGTCCGACCGGGACTAGCAGCACAGATACGCAGTATTTT	TRBV28	TRBJ2-3	TRBD2	.
CAISESGGSGGNTEAFF	TGTGCCATCAGTGAGTCGGGTGGAAGTGGCGGGAACACTGAAGCTTTCTTT	TRBV10-3	TRBJ1-1	.	few
CASSWGGADEQFF	TGTGCCAGCAGTTGGGGGGGGGCAGATGAGCAGTTCTTC	TRBV28	TRBJ2-1	.	.
CASSSWDRTKFYYGYTF	TGTGCCAGCAGTTCCTGGGACAGAACAAAATTCTACTATGGCTACACCTTC	TRBV28	TRBJ1-2	TRBD1	.
CASSVRQGSPTNTEAFF	TGCGCCAGCAGTGTTAGACAGGGTAGTCCTACGAACACTGAAGCTTTCTTT	TRBV10-2	TRBJ1-1	TRBD1	few
CASRGGPARDTGELFF	TGTGCCAGCAGGGGAGGGCCTGCAAGGGACACCGGGGAGCTGTTTTTT	TRBV7-9	TRBJ2-2	TRBD2	.
CASSKMGIAGVDTQYF	TGTGCCAGTAGTAAGATGGGGATAGCGGGAGTAGATACGCAGTATTTT	TRBV19	TRBJ2-3	TRBD2	.
CASSLRTGTAGHQPQHF	TGTGCCAGCAGTCTTCGGACAGGGACGGCAGGACATCAGCCCCAGCATTTT	TRBV28	TRBJ1-5	TRBD1	once
CASSKKSPLQEDSNQPQHF	TGTGCCAGCAGCAAAAAAAGCCCCTTGCAAGAGGATAGCAATCAGCCCCAGCATTTT	TRBV21-1	TRBJ1-5	.	.
CASSEDGTGTYNEQFF	TGTGCCAGCAGTGAAGACGGGACAGGGACCTACAATGAGCAGTTCTTC	TRBV6-1	TRBJ2-1	TRBD1	few
CATSRDGNRENEQFF	TGTGCCACCAGCAGAGATGGCAACAGGGAGAATGAGCAGTTCTTC	TRBV15	TRBJ2-1	.	.
CARSSGQGESNQPQHF	TGTGCCAGAAGCTCCGGACAGGGGGAAAGCAATCAGCCCCAGCATTTT	TRBV7-5	TRBJ1-5	.	.
CASSLNEVHGRKNTEAFF	TGTGCCAGCAGCTTGAATGAGGTTCATGGGAGAAAGAACACTGAAGCTTTCTTT	TRBV7-8	TRBJ1-1	.	.
CASRSSGGPYEQYF	TGTGCCAGCAGGTCTAGCGGGGGGCCGTACGAGCAGTACTTC	TRBV28	TRBJ2-7	TRBD2	.
CASMRQGNSPLHF	TGTGCCAGCATGCGGCAGGGGAATTCACCCCTCCACTTT	TRBV2	TRBJ1-6	.	once
CASSLGRATGELFF	TGTGCCAGCAGCTTAGGCAGGGCCACCGGGGAGCTGTTTTTT	TRBV7-9	TRBJ2-2	.	.
CATRPGTLYEQYF	TGTGCCACCCGACCCGGGACACTGTACGAGCAGTACTTC	TRBV10-3	TRBJ2-7	.	.
CASSFRGLGDTGELFF	TGTGCCAGCAGCTTTCGTGGACTAGGCGACACCGGGGAGCTGTTTTTT	TRBV5-6	TRBJ2-2	TRBD2	.
CASQRTSSYNSPLHF	TGTGCCAGCCAACGTACTAGCTCCTATAATTCACCCCTCCACTTT	TRBV28	TRBJ1-6	.	.